Below, 24 T cell receptor beta chains from the same sample are listed, as sequenced in a study of shared clonotypes between healthy human individuals. CD45RO-negative, CCR7-selected cells formed the naive CD8 fraction, which excluded terminally differentiated effector memory CD45RA+ cells. Profiled with immunoSEQ multiplex PCR; TCRdb holds only in-frame clones, not every one. This sample carries more than 2 million clones, 93% of them seen once, and the ten largest clones take 1.5% to 2%. Sequencing was performed on naive CD8+ T cells from PBMCs. All receptors come from a man between 18 and 29 years old in good health. Some clones in this sample may be carry-over from other donors' samples.

The chain is built from TRBV4-1 and TRBJ2-1, with TRBD2 matching over 14 bases. The germline V gene has CDR1 MGHRA and CDR2 YSYEKL. The J segment lost 9 bases and the V segment lost 2 bases, leaving 6 bases of the junction unmatched. The CDR3 consists of 16 residues. CDR3 in amino acids: CASSQSQTSGRAEQFF. In DNA, the CDR3 is TGCGCCAGCAGCCAAAGTCAGACTAGCGGGAGGGCTGAGCAGTTCTTC.

Comment on this clone: Other DNA sequences in this sample translate to the same CDR3. The genes are TRBV27 and TRBJ2-7; 12 nucleotides align to TRBD1. Per germline, CDR1 MNHEY and CDR2 SMNVEV (reference sequence). The length of the CDR3 is 14 residues. V shed 5 bases, J shed 4 bases, and the junction held 3 bases outside the gene matches. In nucleotides, the CDR3 is TGTGCCAGCAGTCCGGGACAGGGGGCTTACGAGCAGTACTTC. Translating gives CASSPGQGAYEQYF.

This chain uses TRBV7-8 with TRBJ1-2; TRBD1 is a possible D gene (5 bases). The ends were cut back, 5 bases at V and 7 bases at J, with 14 bases in the middle. Germline-derived CDR1 and CDR2 are SGHVS and FQNEAQ. The CDR3 runs 13 residues. The CDR3 sequence: CASSLGPDSGYTF. Written as DNA, the CDR3 is TGTGCCAGCAGCCTCGGACCTGACAGTGGCTACACCTTC.

The chain employs TRBV28 and TRBJ2-1; no firm D call. CDR3 size: 14 residues. Trimming stripped 3 bases from V and 10 bases from J, with 16 bases between. Germline assignment: CDR1 MDHEN and CDR2 SYDVKM. The CDR3 coding sequence is TGTGCCAGCAGTTTGAGTTGGGCTACCCGCGAGCAGTTCTTC. It is translated as CASSLSWATREQFF.

The CDR3 DNA sequence: TGCAGCGTAGGCGGGAGGGCAAGCGAGCAGTACTTC. Protein product: CSVGGRASEQYF. The chain carries TRBV29-1 and TRBJ2-7; 9 bases map to TRBD2. The J segment lost 6 bases and the V segment lost 6 bases, leaving 6 bases of the junction unmatched. CDR1 is SQVTM, CDR2 ANQGSEA, per germline. The CDR3 covers 12 residues.

The chain employs TRBV28 and TRBJ1-1; D is uncertain. Trimming removed 3 bases at V and 1 base at J, with 12 bases between. CDR3 length equals 15 residues. Germline V CDR1 and CDR2: MDHEN, SYDVKM. This CDR3 reads CASSFSAPTNTEAFF. In nucleotides, the CDR3 is TGTGCCAGCAGTTTTTCAGCGCCGACGAACACTGAAGCTTTCTTT.

This clone is a singleton in its sample. One junction end does not reproduce the germline sequence, and a read error may be involved. This chain joins TRBV6-4 and TRBJ1-5, with D possibly being TRBD1 (6 bases). This CDR3 region has 17 residues. In germline, CDR1 is MRHNA, CDR2 SNTAGT. The CDR3 sequence is CVSSRGRAGEPSQPQHF. DNA of the CDR3: TGTGTCAGCTCGCGCGGTCGGGCAGGGGAACCGAGTCAGCCCCAGCATTTT.

The rearrangement uses TRBV28 and TRBJ2-7; D might be TRBD1 (5 bases). This CDR3 contains 14 residues. The V end was cut by 6 bases, the J end by 2 bases, with 14 bases between. Germline CDR1 and CDR2: MDHEN and SYDVKM. The CDR3 bases are TGTGCCAGCAGCGTGACAGTAGAAGCCTACGAGCAGTACTTC. It specifies CASSVTVEAYEQYF.

Notes on this clone: At the DNA level, this CDR3 is encoded by other sequences in the same sample as well. CDR3 DNA sequence: TGTGCCAGCAGTTTAACAGGACAGGGTATCTACGAGCAGTACTTC. Its protein is CASSLTGQGIYEQYF. V and J are TRBV27 and TRBJ2-7; 8 positions match TRBD1. J gave up 3 bases and V 2 bases, and 6 bases lay outside the gene matches. This CDR3 has 15 amino acids. CDR1 and CDR2 from the germline V gene are MNHEY and SMNVEV (reference sequence).

This chain uses TRBV7-9 with TRBJ1-2; maybe TRBD1 (5 bases). Germline V gene data show CDR1 as SEHNR and CDR2 as FQNEAQ (reference sequence). CDR3 size: 16 residues. The V end lost 0 bases, the J end lost 5 bases, and 16 bases lay between the germline ends. The CDR3 region has the DNA TGTGCCAGCAGCTTAGCGATGCAGGGCGGAAAGTATGGCTACACCTTC. It yields the protein CASSLAMQGGKYGYTF.

The V call is TRBV15, the J call TRBJ2-1; TRBD2 might be the D (6 bases). Trimming took 0 bases from V and 4 from J, leaving 10 bases between them. The germline V gene encodes CDR1 LNHNV and CDR2 YYDKDF (reference sequence). This CDR3 has 15 residues. The CDR3 bases are TGTGCCACCAGCAGAGAATGGACTAAATACAATGAGCAGTTCTTC. Its protein is CATSREWTKYNEQFF.

V usage is TRBV5-1 and J usage is TRBJ2-2; D possibly corresponds to TRBD1 (6 bases). The CDR3 is 16 residues long. The germline V gene encodes CDR1 SGHRS and CDR2 YFSETQ. The V gene lost 1 base and the J gene lost 0 bases, with 10 bases spanning the gap. CDR3 sequence reads: CASSLLPGANTGELFF. CDR3 nucleotides: TGCGCCAGCAGCTTGCTCCCAGGGGCGAACACCGGGGAGCTGTTTTTT. The whole variable domain, remainder taken from reference TRBV5-1 and TRBJ2-2, is KAGVTQTPRYLIKTRGQQVTLSCSPISGHRSVSWYQQTPGQGLQFLFEYFSETQRNKGNFPGRFSGRQFSNSRSEMNVSTLELGDSALYLCASSLLPGANTGELFFGEGSRLTVL.

The chain uses TRBV19 and TRBJ2-7, with 7 bases identical to TRBD1. The germline gives CDR1 LNHDA, CDR2 SQIVND (reference sequence). The CDR3 length is 12 residues. Trimming took 10 bases from V and 5 from J; bases not matched to a gene: 8. CDR3 DNA: TGTGCCACAGGGGGATTATTCAACGAGCAGTACTTC. Protein product: CATGGLFNEQYF.

V gene TRBV19 combines with J gene TRBJ2-2; 11 nucleotides line up with TRBD2. V dropped 3 bases and J dropped 4; count of bases not matched to a gene: 16. The germline V gene encodes CDR1 LNHDA and CDR2 SQIVND (reference sequence). This CDR3 contains 20 residues. CDR3 nucleotides: TGTGCCAGTAGTATCCCCCCCCTACTACTAGCGGGAGAGCCCACCGGGGAGCTGTTTTTT. Protein product: CASSIPPLLLAGEPTGELFF.

The rearrangement uses TRBV14 and TRBJ2-1; a weak D match, TRBD2 (6 bases). From germline, CDR1 is SGHDN and CDR2 FVKESK. V lost 2 bases to trimming and J lost 6 bases, with 14 bases between them. The CDR3 has 15 residues. The CDR3 is CASSQNPGVGNEQFF. CDR3 nucleotides: TGTGCCAGCAGCCAAAATCCGGGAGTCGGCAATGAGCAGTTCTTC.

The chain has TRBV18 and TRBJ2-1, with D perhaps matching TRBD2 (5 bases). The germline gives CDR1 KGHSH, CDR2 LQKENI. CDR3 length: 14 amino acids. Deletions cut 6 bases from V and 8 bases from J, with 17 bases between. The CDR3: CASSQETAGDEQFF. CDR3 nucleotides: TGTGCCAGCTCGCAAGAGACCGCGGGCGATGAGCAGTTCTTC.

The chain has TRBV28 and TRBJ2-2; no reliable D call. Trimming took 8 bases from V and 6 from J, leaving 22 bases between them. The CDR3 runs to 16 residues. In germline, CDR1 is MDHEN, CDR2 SYDVKM. CDR3 nucleotide sequence: TGTGCCAGCGGATCTCTCCAAGGGCTCCCCGCCGGGGAGCTGTTTTTT. This translates into CASGSLQGLPAGELFF.

The V call is TRBV10-3, the J call TRBJ1-2; unclear D gene. V lost 11 bases and J lost 3, with 16 bases in between. The CDR3 runs to 13 residues. Germline loops: CDR1 ENHRY, CDR2 SYGVKD. The CDR3 protein is CAGEDPAHYGYTF. CDR3 DNA sequence: TGTGCCGGCGAAGATCCGGCCCACTATGGCTACACCTTC.

The chain joins TRBV6-1 to TRBJ2-2; 7 nucleotides match TRBD2. V shed 4 bases, J shed 0 bases, and the junction held 11 bases outside the gene matches. This CDR3 has 18 residues. The germline V gene encodes CDR1 MNHNS and CDR2 SASEGT. CDR3 bases: TGTGCCAGCAGTGCTTTAGTGGGAGGGCTCGCGAACACCGGGGAGCTGTTTTTT. Translating gives CASSALVGGLANTGELFF.

The chain links TRBV7-2 to TRBJ2-7; no reliable D call. Germline CDR1 reads SGHTA; CDR2 reads FQGNSA. The length of the CDR3 is 15 residues. The V end was cut by 1 base, the J end by 2 bases, with 12 bases between. The CDR3 DNA reads as TGTGCCAGCAGCTTAGTGCTTGGGTTCGCCTACGAGCAGTACTTC. Translation: CASSLVLGFAYEQYF.

This chain connects TRBV7-2 to TRBJ2-7; D is unresolved. This CDR3 has 12 residues. In germline, CDR1 is SGHTA, CDR2 FQGNSA. V was trimmed by 6 bases and J by 6 bases, leaving 12 bases between them. The CDR3 protein is CASRGALGEQYF. Here the CDR3 DNA reads TGTGCCAGCAGGGGCGCCTTGGGCGAGCAGTACTTC.

The J gene is TRBJ2-7, the V gene TRBV6-5, with D possibly being TRBD2 (5 bases). Deletions cut 5 bases from V and 3 bases from J, with 14 bases between. Germline V lookup: CDR1 MNHEY, CDR2 SVGAGI. CDR3 size: 14 residues. CDR3 sequence (DNA): TGTGCCAGCAGTGAGGACTCAACCTTCTACGAGCAGTACTTC. It translates to CASSEDSTFYEQYF.

This chain links TRBV27 with TRBJ2-7, with a tentative D call TRBD2 (6 bases). The CDR3 consists of 14 residues. V lost 6 bases to trimming and J lost 1 base, with 13 bases between them. Looked up from germline, CDR1 is MNHEY and CDR2 is SMNVEV (reference sequence). For the CDR3, the DNA is TGTGCCAGCAGCCGTCGGGGGAGATCCTACGAGCAGTACTTC. Protein product: CASSRRGRSYEQYF.

The chain uses TRBV29-1 and TRBJ1-1, with unresolved D. This CDR3 contains 12 residues. Trimming took off 4 bases at V and 0 bases at J, with 6 bases between the two ends. CDR1 SQVTM and CDR2 ANQGSEA come from the germline V gene. The CDR3 DNA is TGCAGCGTTGCGGACCTGAACACTGAAGCTTTCTTT. Translation gives CSVADLNTEAFF.